This T cell receptor beta chain was profiled in a study of blood T cell repertoires in COVID-19. The ends lost 3 bases at V and 2 bases at J; junction bases unmatched: 7. Germline V gene data show CDR1 as SGHRS and CDR2 as YFSETQ. The CDR3 is 16 residues long. Libraries were prepared by immunoSEQ multiplex PCR; TCRdb keeps only in-frame clonotypes and omits some of them. The sample holds around 430,000 clones, approximately 87% seen once. The chain uses TRBV5-1 and TRBJ2-7, with TRBD1 matching over 11 bases. Sequencing used PBMCs or T cells enriched from blood (not recorded which). The source is a woman in her forties or fifties who had recovered from COVID-19. CDR3 DNA sequence: TGCGCCAGCAGCTGGGCGGGGGACAGGGGGACCTACGAGCAGTACTTC. Translating gives CASSWAGDRGTYEQYF.